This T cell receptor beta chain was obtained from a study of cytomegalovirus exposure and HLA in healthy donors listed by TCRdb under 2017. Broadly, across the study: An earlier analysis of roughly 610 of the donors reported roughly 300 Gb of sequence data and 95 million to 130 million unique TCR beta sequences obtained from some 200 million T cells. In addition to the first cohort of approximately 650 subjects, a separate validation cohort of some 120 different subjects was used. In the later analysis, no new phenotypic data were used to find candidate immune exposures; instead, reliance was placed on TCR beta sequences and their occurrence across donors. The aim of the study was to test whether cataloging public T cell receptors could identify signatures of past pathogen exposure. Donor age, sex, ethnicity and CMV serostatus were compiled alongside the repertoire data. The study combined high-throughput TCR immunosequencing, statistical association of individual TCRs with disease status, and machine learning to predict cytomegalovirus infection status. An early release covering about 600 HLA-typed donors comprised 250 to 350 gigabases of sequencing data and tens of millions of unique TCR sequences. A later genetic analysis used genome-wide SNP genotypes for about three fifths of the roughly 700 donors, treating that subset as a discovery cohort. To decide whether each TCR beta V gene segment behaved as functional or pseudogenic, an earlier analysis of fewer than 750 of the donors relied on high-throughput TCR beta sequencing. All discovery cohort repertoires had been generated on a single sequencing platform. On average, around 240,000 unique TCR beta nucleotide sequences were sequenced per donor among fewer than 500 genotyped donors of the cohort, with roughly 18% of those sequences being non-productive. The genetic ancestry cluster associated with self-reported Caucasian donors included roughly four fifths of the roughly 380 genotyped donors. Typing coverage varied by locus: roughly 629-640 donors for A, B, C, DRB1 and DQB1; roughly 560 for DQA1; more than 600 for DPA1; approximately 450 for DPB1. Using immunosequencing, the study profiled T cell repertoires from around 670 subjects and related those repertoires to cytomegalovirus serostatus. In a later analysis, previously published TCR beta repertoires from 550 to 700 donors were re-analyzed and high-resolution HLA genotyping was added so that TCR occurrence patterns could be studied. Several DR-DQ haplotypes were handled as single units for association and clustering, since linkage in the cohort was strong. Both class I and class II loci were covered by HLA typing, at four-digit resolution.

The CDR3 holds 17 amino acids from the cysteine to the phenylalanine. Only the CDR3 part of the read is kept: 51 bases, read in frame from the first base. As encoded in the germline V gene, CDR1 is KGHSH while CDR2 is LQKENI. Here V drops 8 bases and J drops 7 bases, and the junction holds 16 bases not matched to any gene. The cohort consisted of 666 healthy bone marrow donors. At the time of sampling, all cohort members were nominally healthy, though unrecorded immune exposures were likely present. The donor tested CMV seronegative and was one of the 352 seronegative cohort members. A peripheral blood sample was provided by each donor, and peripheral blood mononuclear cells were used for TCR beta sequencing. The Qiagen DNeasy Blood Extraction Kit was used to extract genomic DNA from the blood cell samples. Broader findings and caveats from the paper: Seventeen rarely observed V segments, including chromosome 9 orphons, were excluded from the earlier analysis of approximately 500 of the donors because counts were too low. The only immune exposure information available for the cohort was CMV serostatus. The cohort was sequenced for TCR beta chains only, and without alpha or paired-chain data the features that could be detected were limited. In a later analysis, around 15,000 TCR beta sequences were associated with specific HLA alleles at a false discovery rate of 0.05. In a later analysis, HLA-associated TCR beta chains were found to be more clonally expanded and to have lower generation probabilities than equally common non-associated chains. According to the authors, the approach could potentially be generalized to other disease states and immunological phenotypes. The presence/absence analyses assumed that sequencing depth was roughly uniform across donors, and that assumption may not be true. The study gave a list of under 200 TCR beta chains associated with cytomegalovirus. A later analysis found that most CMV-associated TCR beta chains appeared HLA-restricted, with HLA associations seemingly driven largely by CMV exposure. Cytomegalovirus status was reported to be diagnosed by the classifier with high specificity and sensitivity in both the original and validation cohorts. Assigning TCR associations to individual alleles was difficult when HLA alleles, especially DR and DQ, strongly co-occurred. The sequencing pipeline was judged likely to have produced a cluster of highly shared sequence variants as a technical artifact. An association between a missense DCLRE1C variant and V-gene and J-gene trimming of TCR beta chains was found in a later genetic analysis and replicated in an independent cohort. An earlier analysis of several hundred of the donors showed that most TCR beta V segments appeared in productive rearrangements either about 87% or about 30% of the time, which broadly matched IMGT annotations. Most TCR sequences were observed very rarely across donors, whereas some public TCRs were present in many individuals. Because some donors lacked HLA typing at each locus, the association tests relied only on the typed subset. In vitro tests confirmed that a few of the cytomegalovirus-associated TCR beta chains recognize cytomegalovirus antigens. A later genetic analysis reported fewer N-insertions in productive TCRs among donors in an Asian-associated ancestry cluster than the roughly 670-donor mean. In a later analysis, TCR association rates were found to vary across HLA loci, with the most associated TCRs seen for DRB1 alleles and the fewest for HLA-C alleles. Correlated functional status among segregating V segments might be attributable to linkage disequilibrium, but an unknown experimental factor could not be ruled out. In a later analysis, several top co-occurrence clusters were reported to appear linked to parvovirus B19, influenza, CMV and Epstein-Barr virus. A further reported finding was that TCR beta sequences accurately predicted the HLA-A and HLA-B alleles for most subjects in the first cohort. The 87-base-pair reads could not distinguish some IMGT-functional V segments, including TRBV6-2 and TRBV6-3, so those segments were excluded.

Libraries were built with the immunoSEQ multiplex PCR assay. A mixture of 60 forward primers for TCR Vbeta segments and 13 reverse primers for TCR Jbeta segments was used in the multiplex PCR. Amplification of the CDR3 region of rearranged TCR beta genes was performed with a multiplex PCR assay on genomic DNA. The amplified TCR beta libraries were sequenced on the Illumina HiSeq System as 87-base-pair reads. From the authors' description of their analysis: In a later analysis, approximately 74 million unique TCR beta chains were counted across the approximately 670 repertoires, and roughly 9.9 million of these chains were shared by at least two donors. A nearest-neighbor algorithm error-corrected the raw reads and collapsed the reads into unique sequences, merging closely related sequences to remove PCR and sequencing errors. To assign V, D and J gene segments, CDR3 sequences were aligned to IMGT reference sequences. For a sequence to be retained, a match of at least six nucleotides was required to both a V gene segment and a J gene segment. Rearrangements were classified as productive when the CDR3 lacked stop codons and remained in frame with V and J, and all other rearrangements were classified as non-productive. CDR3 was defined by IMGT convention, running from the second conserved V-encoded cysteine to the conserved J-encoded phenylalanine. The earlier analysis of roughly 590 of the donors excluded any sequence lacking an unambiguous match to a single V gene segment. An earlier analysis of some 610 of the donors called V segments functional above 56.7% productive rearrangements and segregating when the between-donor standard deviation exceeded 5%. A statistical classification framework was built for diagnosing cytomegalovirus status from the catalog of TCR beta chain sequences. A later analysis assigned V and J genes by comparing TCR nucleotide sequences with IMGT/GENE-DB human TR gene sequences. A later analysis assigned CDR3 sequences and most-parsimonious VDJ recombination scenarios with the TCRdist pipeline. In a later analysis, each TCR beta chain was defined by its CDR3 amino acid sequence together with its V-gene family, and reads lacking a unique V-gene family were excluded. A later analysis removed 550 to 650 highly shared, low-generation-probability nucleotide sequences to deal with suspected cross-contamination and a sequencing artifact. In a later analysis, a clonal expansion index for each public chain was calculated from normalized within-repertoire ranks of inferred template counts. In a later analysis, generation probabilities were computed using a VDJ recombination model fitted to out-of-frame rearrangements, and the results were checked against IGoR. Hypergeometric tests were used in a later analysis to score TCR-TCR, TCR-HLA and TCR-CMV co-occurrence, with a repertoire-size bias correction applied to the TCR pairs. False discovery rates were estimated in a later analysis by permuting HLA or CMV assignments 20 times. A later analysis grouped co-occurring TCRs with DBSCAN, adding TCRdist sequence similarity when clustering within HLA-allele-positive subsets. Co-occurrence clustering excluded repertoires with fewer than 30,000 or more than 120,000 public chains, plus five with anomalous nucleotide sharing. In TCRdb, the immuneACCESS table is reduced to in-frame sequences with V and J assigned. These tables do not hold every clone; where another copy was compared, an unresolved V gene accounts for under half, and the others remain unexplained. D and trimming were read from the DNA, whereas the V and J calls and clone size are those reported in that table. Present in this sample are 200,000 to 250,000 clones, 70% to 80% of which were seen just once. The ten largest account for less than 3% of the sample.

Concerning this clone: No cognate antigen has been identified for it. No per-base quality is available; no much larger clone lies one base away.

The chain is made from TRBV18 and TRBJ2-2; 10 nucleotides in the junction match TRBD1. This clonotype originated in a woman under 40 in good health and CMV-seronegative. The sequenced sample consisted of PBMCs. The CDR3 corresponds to CASRVSWDRGKGGELFF. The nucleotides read TGTGCCAGCCGAGTTTCATGGGACAGGGGCAAGGGCGGGGAGCTGTTTTTT.